The 26 T cell receptor beta chains given below trace back to one sample, sequenced in a study of T cells after yellow fever vaccination. TCRdb fed the 5' RACE reads into MiXCR, producing one record per CDR3 protein. The table has roughly 45,000 distinct CDR3 sequences, over 5.5% seen once. The sequenced sample was PBMCs, either bulk or a sorted T-cell subset (CD4+, CD8+, memory, or dextramer-sorted; not recorded which), obtained 45 days after the yellow fever booster vaccination. The receptors were sampled from a man aged 30 to 45 who received the YFV17D yellow fever vaccine.

This clonotype was detected only a few times. The chain links TRBV10-3 to TRBJ2-3; D unresolved. Between the trimmed V and J ends, which lost 4 bases and 3 bases, there was a span of 14 bases. The germline V gene encodes CDR1 ENHRY and CDR2 SYGVKD. There are 15 residues in the CDR3. The CDR3 spells CAISGWPGKTDTQYF. DNA of the CDR3: TGTGCCATCAGTGGTTGGCCAGGTAAAACAGATACGCAGTATTTT.

Remarks on this clonotype: At one boundary the junction diverges from the germline segment, which might be a read error. This chain connects TRBV30 to TRBJ2-1, with D possibly TRBD2 on 6 matching bases. From germline, CDR1 is GTSNPN and CDR2 SVGIG (reference sequence). The length of the CDR3 is 13 residues. The CDR3 here is CACSGTSINEQFF. CDR3 DNA sequence: TGTGCCTGCAGTGGGACTTCCATAAATGAGCAGTTCTTC.

This clonotype has ten or more counts. This chain links TRBV5-1 with TRBJ1-2; weak D call: TRBD1 (5 bases). The CDR3 spans 14 residues. The V gene's germline CDR1 is SGHRS and CDR2 YFSETQ. Trimming shortened V by 4 bases and J by 2 bases, and 12 bases separated the two germline ends. The CDR3 region is CASSREGQNYGYTF. The CDR3 nucleotides read TGCGCCAGCAGCCGCGAAGGACAAAACTATGGCTACACCTTC.

The chain is built from TRBV12-5 and TRBJ1-1; the D gene is possibly TRBD1 (5 bases). The V gene's germline CDR1 is LGHNT and CDR2 FRNRAP. The CDR3 loop spans 12 amino acids. V was shortened by 1 base and J by 10 bases, with 10 bases between the two germline ends. The CDR3 loop reads CASGLAGKTAFF. CDR3 nucleotides: TGTGCTAGTGGTTTGGCAGGGAAGACAGCTTTCTTT.

This clonotype was found many times. This rearrangement joins TRBV10-2 to TRBJ2-3; D not certain. The V and J ends lost 5 bases and 2 bases respectively, with 14 bases between them. CDR1 WSHSY and CDR2 SAAADI come from the germline V gene. CDR3 length: 15 residues. The CDR3 spells CASSLLPGVTDTQYF. The CDR3 DNA reads as TGCGCCAGCAGTCTCTTGCCTGGGGTCACAGATACGCAGTATTTT.

This clonotype was seen ten or more times. This chain joins TRBV7-8 and TRBJ2-1; possible D gene TRBD2, 6 bases. Germline V gene lookup returns CDR1 SGHVS and CDR2 FQNEAQ. Trimming took 4 bases from V and 1 from J, leaving 17 bases between them. This CDR3 is 17 amino acids long. The CDR3 DNA follows: TGTGCCAGCAGCTCCCCTCGGCGGGATTGGTCCTACAATGAGCAGTTCTTC. This codes for CASSSPRRDWSYNEQFF.

This clonotype was recorded at least ten times. The chain combines TRBV2 with TRBJ2-3, with no clear D. Trimming left V 4 bases short and J 1 base short, with 6 bases between. The germline V gene encodes CDR1 SNHLY and CDR2 FYNNEI. This CDR3 comprises 13 residues. The CDR3 spells CASSAAGTDTQYF. Here the CDR3 DNA reads TGTGCCAGCAGTGCGGCGGGCACAGATACGCAGTATTTT. Based on the CDR3 plus reference TRBV2 and TRBJ2-3, the full variable domain is EPEVTQTPSHQVTQMGQEVILRCVPISNHLYFYWYRQILGQKVEFLVSFYNNEISEKSEIFDDQFSVERPDGSNFTLKIRSTKLEDSAMYFCASSAAGTDTQYFGPGTRLTVL.

This clonotype has a count of ten or more. The chain has TRBV20-1 and TRBJ2-3; weak D call: TRBD1 (7 bases). The CDR3 totals 15 residues. Germline-derived CDR1 and CDR2 are DFQATT and SNEGSKA (reference sequence). V shed 3 bases and J shed 1 base, with 14 bases lying between them. DNA of the CDR3: TGCAGTGCTAGGAGACAGGGCGGGGGCACAGATACGCAGTATTTT. Its translation is CSARRQGGGTDTQYF.

At least ten counts were recorded for this clonotype. This chain joins TRBV20-1 and TRBJ2-5; no clear D. This CDR3 contains 15 residues. V was clipped by 0 bases and J by 0 bases, with 11 bases between them. The V gene's germline CDR1 is DFQATT and CDR2 SNEGSKA (reference sequence). The CDR3 region is CSARDLGKDQETQYF. In DNA form, the CDR3 reads TGCAGTGCTAGAGATCTAGGGAAGGACCAAGAGACCCAGTACTTC.

The rearrangement joins TRBV11-2 to TRBJ2-3, with D possibly being TRBD2 (6 bases). The CDR3 runs 18 residues. Deletions cut 2 bases from V and 3 bases from J, with 21 bases between. Germline V lookup: CDR1 SGHAT, CDR2 FQNNGV. The CDR3 loop reads CASSLLLGAGSGTDTQYF. CDR3 nucleotides: TGTGCCAGCAGCTTATTATTGGGAGCGGGTAGCGGTACAGATACGCAGTATTTT.

This clonotype was seen ten or more times. The CDR3 spells CASSPQLPIHNEQFF. CDR3 DNA sequence: TGTGCCAGCTCACCACAACTACCCATACACAATGAGCAGTTCTTC. The genes are TRBV18 and TRBJ2-1; D gene uncertain. The CDR3 sequence is 15 residues long. V gave up 1 base and J gave up 5 bases, with 12 bases separating them. Germline V CDR1 and CDR2: KGHSH, LQKENI.

The sample holds many counts of this clonotype. An end of the junction does not agree with germline; a read error may underlie this. The V gene is TRBV6-1, the J gene TRBJ2-5; the match to TRBD1 covers 9 bases. Germline V CDR1 and CDR2: MNHNS, SASEGT. The CDR3 sequence is 15 residues long. The CDR3 spells CASSDLTGGREAQYF. CDR3 nucleotide sequence: TGTGCCAGCAGTGACCTGACAGGGGGAAGAGAGGCCCAGTACTTC.

This clonotype was picked up many times. This rearrangement joins TRBV7-9 to TRBJ2-1; tentatively, D is TRBD2 (6 bases). Trimming cost V 11 bases and J 8 bases, with 19 bases left between them. The CDR3 length is 13 residues. CDR1 is SEHNR and CDR2 is FQNEAQ in the germline V gene (reference sequence). CDR3 in amino acids: CAQGGKGGDEQFF. CDR3 nucleotide sequence: TGTGCCCAGGGCGGGAAGGGTGGCGATGAGCAGTTCTTC.

This clonotype was observed at least ten times. The V call is TRBV3-1, the J call TRBJ2-3; 7 bases are shared with TRBD2. Unmatched junction bases numbered 3, after V lost 1 base and J lost 5 bases. The CDR3 loop spans 14 amino acids. CDR1 and CDR2 from the germline V gene are LGHDT and YNNKEL (reference sequence). The CDR3 sequence: CASSQVASGDTQYF. CDR3 DNA: TGTGCCAGCAGCCAAGTTGCTAGCGGAGATACGCAGTATTTT.

This clonotype has only a few counts. The chain couples TRBV15 to TRBJ2-1; no definite D call. Trimming shortened V by 0 bases and J by 5 bases, and 8 bases separated the two germline ends. Germline lookup yields CDR1 LNHNV and CDR2 YYDKDF (reference sequence). The CDR3 loop spans 14 amino acids. DNA of the CDR3: TGTGCCACCAGCAGAGATTTACAGAACAATGAGCAGTTCTTC. Translated, it gives CATSRDLQNNEQFF. The whole variable domain, filled in from reference TRBV15 and TRBJ2-1, reads DAMVIQNPRYQVTQFGKPVTLSCSQTLNHNVMYWYQQKSSQAPKLLFHYYDKDFNNEADTPDNFQSRRPNTSFCFLDIRSPGLGDTAMYLCATSRDLQNNEQFFGPGTRLTVL.

Concerning this clonotype: A read error may produce the germline difference seen at one junction end. This chain joins TRBV20-1 and TRBJ2-2; maybe TRBD2 (6 bases). Germline-derived CDR1 and CDR2 are DFQATT and SNEGSKA (reference sequence). This CDR3 contains 15 residues. CDR3 in amino acids: CCARVGGANTGELFF. As DNA, the CDR3 is TGCTGTGCTAGAGTTGGAGGGGCGAACACCGGGGAGCTGTTTTTT.

This clonotype occurred a few times. This sequence joins TRBV6-1 and TRBJ2-7, with 7 nucleotides matching TRBD1. V dropped 6 bases and J dropped 1; count of bases not matched to a gene: 9. From germline, CDR1 is MNHNS and CDR2 SASEGT. The CDR3 length is 15 residues. CDR3 region: CASRQPGGESYEQYF. CDR3 coding DNA: TGTGCCAGCAGACAACCAGGGGGAGAGTCCTACGAGCAGTACTTC.

This clonotype has a count of ten or more. The rearrangement links TRBV6-2 or TRBV6-3 to TRBJ2-7; D is unresolved. CDR3 length: 15 residues. Germline CDR1 is MNHEY and CDR2 is SVGEGT. Trimming removed 4 bases at V and 3 bases at J, with 16 bases between. The CDR3 is CASSFGPERYYEQYF. The CDR3 bases are TGTGCCAGCAGTTTTGGGCCAGAACGGTACTACGAGCAGTACTTC.

This clonotype appeared a few times. This rearrangement joins TRBV20-1 to TRBJ1-2; 8 bases agree with TRBD1. Trimming removed 6 bases from V and 6 bases from J; junction bases left unmatched: 12. The CDR3 has 14 amino acids. Germline loops: CDR1 DFQATT, CDR2 SNEGSKA (reference sequence). CDR3 sequence (DNA): TGCAGTGCGATCGGGACAGGTTTGATGAATGGCTACACCTTC. Amino acid sequence: CSAIGTGLMNGYTF.

This clonotype was seen repeatedly, ten times or more. The chain joins TRBV7-6 to TRBJ2-1; 7 bases are a match to TRBD2. CDR3 size: 14 residues. The V gene's germline CDR1 is SGHVS and CDR2 FNYEAQ. V shed 2 bases and J 9 bases; nucleotides not matched to a gene: 7. The CDR3 DNA reads TGTGCCAGCAGCTTATCTTCGGGGAGGGCTGAGCAGTTCTTC. It is translated as CASSLSSGRAEQFF.

This clonotype was counted at least ten times. The chain couples TRBV18 to TRBJ2-3; D might be TRBD1 (5 bases). Germline V gene lookup returns CDR1 KGHSH and CDR2 LQKENI. There are 15 residues in the CDR3. The V end was cut by 6 bases, the J end by 1 base, with 14 bases between. CDR3 region: CASSRTIGGTDTQYF. The CDR3 nucleotides read TGTGCCAGCTCTCGGACAATCGGAGGCACAGATACGCAGTATTTT.

The chain links TRBV15 to TRBJ1-2; D gene uncertain. The CDR3 has 13 amino acids. Germline CDR1 LNHNV, CDR2 YYDKDF (reference sequence). V was cut by 3 bases and J by 8 bases, with 13 bases left in between. The CDR3 DNA reads TGTGCCACCAGCAGGCCAACAAGGGTCGGCTACACCTTC. Its protein product is CATSRPTRVGYTF.

This clonotype has at least ten counts. V is TRBV7-2 and J is TRBJ2-5, with D perhaps TRBD1 (7 bases). Germline CDR1 and CDR2: SGHTA and FQGNSA. This CDR3 has 16 amino acids. V was pared by 4 bases and J by 3 bases, with 18 bases between. The CDR3 nucleotides read TGTGCCAGCAGCTATCCCCCAGGGGGGATTAAAGAGACCCAGTACTTC. Translated, it gives CASSYPPGGIKETQYF.

This clonotype was counted many times. CDR3 nucleotides: TGTGCCAGCAGAGCGGACCTTTACAATGAGCAGTTCTTC. Its protein is CASRADLYNEQFF. The chain carries TRBV25-1 and TRBJ2-1; D might be TRBD2 (5 bases). Trimming took off 6 bases at V and 4 bases at J, with 10 bases between the two ends. This CDR3 is 13 amino acids long. Germline V CDR1 and CDR2: MGHDK, SYGVNS.

This clonotype was seen ten or more times. The V call is TRBV9, the J call TRBJ2-1; the D is unclear. The CDR3 spans 15 residues. Germline lookup yields CDR1 SGDLS and CDR2 YYNGEE. V was pared by 0 bases and J by 1 base, with 8 bases between. CDR3 bases: TGTGCCAGCAGCGTAGTGGCGGTTTCCTACAATGAGCAGTTCTTC. Translating gives CASSVVAVSYNEQFF.

The sample holds a few counts of this clonotype. J is TRBJ2-7 and V is TRBV20-1; 9 bases map to TRBD1. The length of the CDR3 is 14 residues. The V gene's germline CDR1 is DFQATT and CDR2 SNEGSKA (reference sequence). V shed 4 bases and J 6 bases; nucleotides not matched to a gene: 10. The CDR3 DNA reads TGCAGTGCTACTCCGGGACAGGGAGGTTTCGAGCAGTACTTC. It specifies CSATPGQGGFEQYF.